This entry lists 2 T cell receptor beta chains sequenced from one sample in a study of OX40 agonist ivuxolimab in advanced cancers. Using immunoSEQ multiplex PCR, the repertoire was profiled, and TCRdb retains in-frame clones only, with some absent. The table records around 47,000 clones, around nine tenths of them present only once. Sample: CD4+ or CD8+ T cells sorted from blood, taken in a trial of the OX40 agonist ivuxolimab. Receptors originate from an adult with an advanced solid tumor such as melanoma, head and neck, liver or kidney cancer.

The J gene is TRBJ2-7, the V gene TRBV5-1, with 9 bases aligning to TRBD1. Germline V gene data show CDR1 as SGHRS and CDR2 as YFSETQ. This CDR3 is 14 amino acids long. The J segment lost 5 bases and the V segment lost 0 bases, leaving 3 bases of the junction unmatched. The CDR3 loop is CASSLGQGDDEQYF. Here the CDR3 DNA reads TGCGCCAGCAGCTTGGGACAGGGGGACGACGAGCAGTACTTC. Variable domain in full (rest from reference TRBV5-1 and TRBJ2-7): KAGVTQTPRYLIKTRGQQVTLSCSPISGHRSVSWYQQTPGQGLQFLFEYFSETQRNKGNFPGRFSGRQFSNSRSEMNVSTLELGDSALYLCASSLGQGDDEQYFGPGTRLTVT.

The sample holds one count of this clone. The same CDR3 is also encoded by other DNA sequences in this sample. This chain uses TRBV30 with TRBJ1-1; D uncertain. V was cut by 0 bases and J by 5 bases, with 10 bases left in between. The CDR3 length is 13 residues. The V gene's germline CDR1 is GTSNPN and CDR2 SVGIG (reference sequence). CDR3 nucleotide sequence: TGTGCCTGGAGTGTACTTGAAGGAACTGAAGCTTTCTTT. Its protein is CAWSVLEGTEAFF.